These T cell receptor beta chains were read from a single sample in a study of blood T cells in healthy people across ages. TCRdb used MiXCR to reprocess the 5' RACE reads, holding one entry per CDR3 protein. The data hold some 1.7 million distinct CDR3 sequences, with 28% observed a single time. Sample: blood. These receptors all stem from a woman aged 25 to 39 in good health. The CDR3 runs from the conserved cysteine through the conserved F or W. Each record gives: D gene, J gene, clone size, V gene, CDR3 protein, CDR3 DNA. The D gene is left open where the match is weak. The size entry is marked missing in some rows and otherwise reads once, few, many or a size class.

d_call: .
j_call: TRBJ2-1
clone_size: few
v_call: TRBV2
cdr3_aa: CAGRGAVSYEQFF
cdr3_nt: TGTGCCGGTCGGGGGGCCGTTTCTTATGAGCAGTTCTTC

d_call: TRBD1
j_call: TRBJ2-1
clone_size: many
v_call: TRBV6-6
cdr3_aa: CASSPGTGFWNEQFF
cdr3_nt: TGTGCCAGCAGTCCCGGGACAGGGTTTTGGAATGAGCAGTTCTTC

d_call: .
j_call: TRBJ2-6
clone_size: many
v_call: TRBV6-1
cdr3_aa: CASSELAWESGANVLTF
cdr3_nt: TGTGCCAGCAGTGAATTGGCTTGGGAATCTGGGGCCAACGTCCTGACTTTC

d_call: .
j_call: TRBJ2-5
clone_size: few
v_call: TRBV4-2
cdr3_aa: CASSLESQQETQYF
cdr3_nt: TGTGCCAGCAGCCTGGAGTCCCAGCAAGAGACCCAGTACTTC

d_call: .
j_call: TRBJ1-2
clone_size: .
v_call: TRBV27
cdr3_aa: CASSTPGRGYGYTF
cdr3_nt: TGTGCCAGCAGTACCCCCGGCAGGGGCTATGGCTACACCTTC

d_call: TRBD2
j_call: TRBJ2-3
clone_size: few
v_call: TRBV2
cdr3_aa: CASASGGSDTQYF
cdr3_nt: TGTGCCTCAGCTAGCGGGGGTTCAGATACGCAGTATTTT

d_call: .
j_call: TRBJ1-1
clone_size: .
v_call: TRBV6-4
cdr3_aa: CASSRSGSNTEAFF
cdr3_nt: TGTGCCAGCAGCCGTTCAGGCTCGAACACTGAAGCTTTCTTT

d_call: .
j_call: TRBJ2-3
clone_size: few
v_call: TRBV13
cdr3_aa: CASSLETSQRTDTQYF
cdr3_nt: TGTGCCAGCAGCTTAGAGACTAGTCAACGCACAGATACGCAGTATTTT

d_call: TRBD1
j_call: TRBJ2-7
clone_size: many
v_call: TRBV4-1
cdr3_aa: CASSPAGTGKGLEQYF
cdr3_nt: TGCGCCAGCAGTCCCGCCGGGACAGGGAAGGGGCTGGAGCAGTACTTC

d_call: TRBD2
j_call: TRBJ2-1
clone_size: many
v_call: TRBV20-1
cdr3_aa: CSADGAGDEQFF
cdr3_nt: TGCAGTGCTGACGGTGCGGGAGATGAGCAGTTCTTC

d_call: TRBD2
j_call: TRBJ2-7
clone_size: .
v_call: TRBV7-6
cdr3_aa: CASSLEGLAGLHEQYF
cdr3_nt: TGTGCCAGCAGCTTAGAGGGGCTAGCGGGACTTCACGAGCAGTACTTC

d_call: TRBD1
j_call: TRBJ2-3
clone_size: .
v_call: TRBV2
cdr3_aa: CASSHPDSGGTEYF
cdr3_nt: TGTGCCAGCAGCCACCCTGACTCAGGGGGCACGGAGTATTTT

d_call: TRBD2
j_call: TRBJ2-3
clone_size: few
v_call: TRBV5-1
cdr3_aa: CASSWRGAYTDTQYF
cdr3_nt: TGCGCCAGCAGCTGGCGGGGGGCGTACACAGATACGCAGTATTTT

d_call: TRBD2
j_call: TRBJ2-1
clone_size: .
v_call: TRBV3-1
cdr3_aa: CASSQRGATNEQFF
cdr3_nt: TGTGCCAGCAGCCAGCGGGGGGCTACCAATGAGCAGTTCTTC

d_call: TRBD2
j_call: TRBJ2-1
clone_size: .
v_call: TRBV19
cdr3_aa: CASGDYPPFF
cdr3_nt: TGTGCCAGCGGGGACTATCCCCCGTTCTTC

d_call: TRBD1
j_call: TRBJ2-7
clone_size: few
v_call: TRBV20-1
cdr3_aa: CSAGTGESSEQYF
cdr3_nt: TGCAGTGCGGGCACAGGGGAGTCTAGCGAGCAGTACTTC

d_call: TRBD2
j_call: TRBJ2-1
clone_size: .
v_call: TRBV7-2
cdr3_aa: CASSYLAGYSYNEQFF
cdr3_nt: TGTGCCAGCAGCTATCTAGCGGGGTACTCCTACAATGAGCAGTTCTTC

d_call: TRBD2
j_call: TRBJ2-7
clone_size: many
v_call: TRBV5-1
cdr3_aa: CASSVVTSGSYEQYF
cdr3_nt: TGCGCCAGCAGCGTAGTGACTAGCGGATCCTACGAGCAGTACTTC

d_call: .
j_call: TRBJ2-7
clone_size: .
v_call: TRBV19
cdr3_aa: CASSKGRLYEQYF
cdr3_nt: TGTGCCAGTAGTAAGGGCAGGCTCTACGAGCAGTACTTC

d_call: .
j_call: TRBJ1-2
clone_size: few
v_call: TRBV15
cdr3_aa: CATSRDLGGSGYTF
cdr3_nt: TGTGCCACCAGCAGAGATTTGGGGGGGAGCGGCTACACCTTC

d_call: .
j_call: TRBJ1-1
clone_size: .
v_call: TRBV7-9
cdr3_aa: CASTSPPGKVTEAFF
cdr3_nt: TGTGCCAGCACCAGCCCTCCAGGGAAGGTCACTGAAGCTTTCTTT

d_call: .
j_call: TRBJ1-1
clone_size: few
v_call: TRBV5-1
cdr3_aa: CASSLEAAGTEAFF
cdr3_nt: TGCGCCAGCAGCTTGGAGGCCGCGGGCACTGAAGCTTTCTTT

d_call: .
j_call: TRBJ2-7
clone_size: .
v_call: TRBV30
cdr3_aa: CAWTHEQYF
cdr3_nt: TGTGCCTGGACGCACGAGCAGTACTTC

d_call: TRBD2
j_call: TRBJ2-3
clone_size: .
v_call: TRBV7-2
cdr3_aa: CASSLAGGGPADTQYF
cdr3_nt: TGTGCCAGCAGCCTCGCGGGCGGGGGGCCAGCAGATACGCAGTATTTT

d_call: TRBD2
j_call: TRBJ2-3
clone_size: few
v_call: TRBV30
cdr3_aa: CAWIAGETDTQYF
cdr3_nt: TGTGCCTGGATAGCGGGGGAAACAGATACGCAGTATTTT

d_call: .
j_call: TRBJ2-3
clone_size: .
v_call: TRBV7-9
cdr3_aa: CATRGFAESSTDTQYF
cdr3_nt: TGTGCCACTAGGGGCTTCGCGGAATCTAGCACAGATACGCAGTATTTT

d_call: TRBD1
j_call: TRBJ2-7
clone_size: many
v_call: TRBV6-6
cdr3_aa: CASSPGTGGLDEQYF
cdr3_nt: TGTGCCAGCAGTCCCGGGACAGGGGGATTAGACGAGCAGTACTTC

d_call: .
j_call: TRBJ2-5
clone_size: .
v_call: TRBV21-1
cdr3_aa: CASSKVGQGLKETQYF
cdr3_nt: TGTGCCAGCAGCAAAGTGGGACAGGGCTTAAAAGAGACCCAGTACTTC

d_call: .
j_call: TRBJ1-1
clone_size: .
v_call: TRBV7-2
cdr3_aa: CASSLSGGTGTEAFF
cdr3_nt: TGTGCCAGCAGCTTAAGCGGTGGAACGGGTACTGAAGCTTTCTTT

d_call: TRBD1
j_call: TRBJ2-7
clone_size: few
v_call: TRBV14
cdr3_aa: CASSTGTGAFYEQYF
cdr3_nt: TGTGCCAGCTCGACCGGGACAGGGGCGTTCTACGAGCAGTACTTC

d_call: TRBD2
j_call: TRBJ2-1
clone_size: many
v_call: TRBV7-2
cdr3_aa: CASSLVGVKAGVHNEQFF
cdr3_nt: TGTGCCAGCAGCTTAGTCGGGGTCAAAGCGGGAGTCCACAATGAGCAGTTCTTC

d_call: .
j_call: TRBJ2-1
clone_size: .
v_call: TRBV5-6
cdr3_aa: CAIMKDSVGAGEQFF
cdr3_nt: TGTGCCATCATGAAGGACAGCGTGGGGGCCGGCGAGCAGTTCTTC

d_call: .
j_call: TRBJ1-2
clone_size: many
v_call: TRBV5-1
cdr3_aa: CASTLDANYGYTF
cdr3_nt: TGCGCCAGCACCCTAGACGCAAACTATGGCTACACCTTC

d_call: TRBD2
j_call: TRBJ2-1
clone_size: .
v_call: TRBV24-1
cdr3_aa: CATSDPGLAGRSEQFF
cdr3_nt: TGTGCCACCAGTGACCCAGGACTAGCGGGGAGAAGTGAGCAGTTCTTC

d_call: .
j_call: TRBJ2-1
clone_size: .
v_call: TRBV12-3/TRBV12-4
cdr3_aa: CASSSDGDEQFF
cdr3_nt: TGTGCCAGCAGTAGTGACGGCGATGAGCAGTTCTTC

d_call: .
j_call: TRBJ2-7
clone_size: .
v_call: TRBV11-2
cdr3_aa: CASSLAAARGSEQYF
cdr3_nt: TGTGCCAGCAGCTTAGCGGCAGCCCGGGGAAGCGAGCAGTACTTC

d_call: .
j_call: TRBJ2-1
clone_size: few
v_call: TRBV14
cdr3_aa: CASSRTLTSSSYNEQFF
cdr3_nt: TGTGCCAGCAGCCGAACCCTAACGTCGAGCTCCTACAATGAGCAGTTCTTC

d_call: .
j_call: TRBJ2-5
clone_size: many
v_call: TRBV9
cdr3_aa: CASSVAVGKETQYF
cdr3_nt: TGTGCCAGCAGCGTAGCAGTGGGTAAAGAGACCCAGTACTTC

d_call: TRBD1
j_call: TRBJ1-4
clone_size: once
v_call: TRBV5-1
cdr3_aa: CASSAGTVRGEKLFF
cdr3_nt: TGCGCCAGCAGCGCCGGGACAGTGCGGGGTGAAAAACTGTTTTTT

d_call: .
j_call: TRBJ1-2
clone_size: .
v_call: TRBV28
cdr3_aa: CAGSPALGLTYGYTF
cdr3_nt: TGTGCCGGCAGCCCGGCCCTAGGTCTCACCTATGGCTACACCTTC

d_call: TRBD2
j_call: TRBJ2-3
clone_size: few
v_call: TRBV5-6
cdr3_aa: CASSRTGGQEDTQYF
cdr3_nt: TGTGCCAGCAGTCGTACGGGGGGGCAGGAGGATACGCAGTATTTT

d_call: TRBD1
j_call: TRBJ1-5
clone_size: .
v_call: TRBV12-3/TRBV12-4
cdr3_aa: CASSLEQGADQPQHF
cdr3_nt: TGTGCCAGCAGTTTAGAACAGGGGGCTGATCAGCCCCAGCATTTT

d_call: .
j_call: TRBJ2-1
clone_size: .
v_call: TRBV7-2
cdr3_aa: CASSLGPPGYNEQFF
cdr3_nt: TGTGCCAGCAGCTTAGGACCCCCGGGGTACAATGAGCAGTTCTTC

d_call: .
j_call: TRBJ1-1
clone_size: few
v_call: TRBV10-3
cdr3_aa: CAISENGVNTEAFF
cdr3_nt: TGTGCCATCAGTGAGAACGGGGTGAACACTGAAGCTTTCTTT

d_call: .
j_call: TRBJ2-1
clone_size: .
v_call: TRBV7-9
cdr3_aa: CASSQTAHEQFF
cdr3_nt: TGTGCCAGCAGTCAAACCGCGCATGAGCAGTTCTTC

d_call: .
j_call: TRBJ2-7
clone_size: many
v_call: TRBV29-1
cdr3_aa: CSVVWGSEQYF
cdr3_nt: TGCAGCGTTGTTTGGGGGAGCGAGCAGTACTTC

d_call: .
j_call: TRBJ2-2
clone_size: few
v_call: TRBV9
cdr3_aa: CASSDPGTFTGELFF
cdr3_nt: TGTGCCAGCAGCGACCCAGGGACATTCACCGGGGAGCTGTTTTTT

d_call: .
j_call: TRBJ2-1
clone_size: few
v_call: TRBV9
cdr3_aa: CASSAPGVGADRFYNEQFF
cdr3_nt: TGTGCCAGCAGCGCCCCTGGGGTGGGCGCCGATCGATTTTACAATGAGCAGTTCTTC

d_call: .
j_call: TRBJ1-2
clone_size: .
v_call: TRBV20-1
cdr3_aa: CSARVRGADYGHTF
cdr3_nt: TGCAGTGCTAGAGTCAGGGGAGCGGACTACGGCCACACCTTC

d_call: .
j_call: TRBJ2-3
clone_size: .
v_call: TRBV7-8
cdr3_aa: CASSLDWTGTTDTQYF
cdr3_nt: TGTGCCAGCAGCTTAGATTGGACGGGAACCACAGATACGCAGTATTTT

d_call: .
j_call: TRBJ2-7
clone_size: .
v_call: TRBV6-2/TRBV6-3
cdr3_aa: CASRTDDEDVPHYEQYF
cdr3_nt: TGTGCCAGCAGAACCGACGATGAAGACGTGCCCCACTACGAGCAGTACTTC

d_call: .
j_call: TRBJ2-1
clone_size: .
v_call: TRBV5-1
cdr3_aa: CASSPGTVVNEQFF
cdr3_nt: TGCGCCAGCAGCCCCGGGACCGTGGTCAATGAGCAGTTCTTC

d_call: .
j_call: TRBJ1-1
clone_size: few
v_call: TRBV10-3
cdr3_aa: CAIRRGVTEAFF
cdr3_nt: TGTGCCATCAGGAGGGGGGTCACTGAAGCTTTCTTT